This T cell receptor (beta chain) came from a study of cytotoxic CD8 clonotypes in ibrutinib-treated CLL. In the study overall: The patient breakdown showed under 12 relapsed/refractory and approximately 15 treatment-naive cases, with about 18 IGHV unmutated. Response was recorded as partial in approximately 24 patients and complete in 2; at median approximately 65 months, approximately 14 remained remitted and some 12 had progressed.

Deep sequencing aimed at 1 in 200,000 to 1 in 1 million T cells' resolution. Sequencing used immunoSEQ multiplex PCR; TCRdb keeps in-frame clones, though not all of them. This sample has roughly 76,000 clones, with 75% to 85% found just once. Germline V gene data show CDR1 as SGDLS and CDR2 as YYNGEE. Trimming left V 0 bases short and J 2 bases short, with 11 bases between. This CDR3 has 15 amino acids. Sequencing used PBMCs, obtained at disease progression, from a patient treated with ibrutinib. This chain connects TRBV9 to TRBJ1-2, with D possibly being TRBD1 (5 bases). The sequence was collected from a human donor with chronic lymphocytic leukemia. The CDR3 DNA reads TGTGCCAGCAGCGTAGTACCAGACAGAAACTATGGCTACACCTTC. The encoded protein is CASSVVPDRNYGYTF.